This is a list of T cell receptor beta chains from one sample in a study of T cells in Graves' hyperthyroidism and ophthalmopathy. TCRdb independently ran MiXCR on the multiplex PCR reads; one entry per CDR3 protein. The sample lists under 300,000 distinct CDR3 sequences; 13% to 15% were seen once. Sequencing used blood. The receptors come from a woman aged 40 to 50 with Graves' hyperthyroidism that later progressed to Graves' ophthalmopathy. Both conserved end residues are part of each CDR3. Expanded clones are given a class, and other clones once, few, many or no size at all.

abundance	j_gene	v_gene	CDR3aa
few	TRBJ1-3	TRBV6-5	CASSYSSQRNTIYF
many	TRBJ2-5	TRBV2	CASSDRTGQETQYF
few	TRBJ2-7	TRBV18	CASSRTSGRDEQYF
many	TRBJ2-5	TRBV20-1	CSARGIGGETQYF
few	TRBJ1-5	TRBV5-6	CASSLGGTRYQPQHF
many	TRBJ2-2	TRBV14	CASSLGLAGGPPGELFF
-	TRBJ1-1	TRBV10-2	CASSESSKRGLLNTEAFF
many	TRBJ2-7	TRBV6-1	CASSLRVRGYEQYF
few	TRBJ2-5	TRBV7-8	CASTSGDDPETQYF
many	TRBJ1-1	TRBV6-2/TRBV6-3	CASSYSPGQLMNTEAFF
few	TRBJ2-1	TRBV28	CASSLLRTSSYNEQFF
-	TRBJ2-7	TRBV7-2	CASSLAHVWRETPYEQYF
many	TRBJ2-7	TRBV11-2	CASSSSGTVSYEQYF
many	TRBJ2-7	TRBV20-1	CSAPGTRGYEQYF
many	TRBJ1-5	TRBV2	CASSGQGSEQPQHF
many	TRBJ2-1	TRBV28	CASYRNRARQFF
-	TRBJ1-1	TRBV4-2	CASSQVRGGMTEAFF
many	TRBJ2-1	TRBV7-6	CASSLAGGTSGIYNEQFF
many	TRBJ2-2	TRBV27	CASSLFDTGELFF
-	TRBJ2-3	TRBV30	CAWSGWPAAFTDTQYF
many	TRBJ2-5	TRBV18	CASSPYDRGHEETQYF
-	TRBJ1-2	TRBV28	CASSLLDGYTF
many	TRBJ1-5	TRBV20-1	CSASDPTVDNQPQHF
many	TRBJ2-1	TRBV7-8	CASSLPPLALNNEQFF
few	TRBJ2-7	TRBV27	CASSSSNRGYTTEQYF
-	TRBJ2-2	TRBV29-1	CSVAHGGADGELFF
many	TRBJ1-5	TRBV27	CASSLAGTGDQPQHF
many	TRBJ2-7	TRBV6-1	CASSSTGGGEQYF
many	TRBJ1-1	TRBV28	CASSLYLGEAFF
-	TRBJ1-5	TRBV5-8	CASSWRGDPPGGQPQHF
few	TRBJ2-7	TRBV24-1	CATMEAQYF
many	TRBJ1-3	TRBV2	CASSENGLPNTIYF
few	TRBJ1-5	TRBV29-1	CSVVTDNQPQHF
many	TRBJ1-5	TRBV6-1	CASSEWNRQNQPQHF